Below, 9 T cell receptor beta chains from the same sample are listed, as sequenced in a study of cytomegalovirus exposure and HLA in healthy donors. The table came from immunoSEQ multiplex PCR; TCRdb's copy has only in-frame clones and leaves some out. This table has about 160,000 clones, 70% to 90% appearing once. Sequencing input: PBMCs. The receptor set was obtained from a man aged 25 to 40 in good health and CMV-seropositive.

This clone was detected a few times. The chain recombines TRBV29-1 with TRBJ1-1; D gene ambiguous. The germline V gene encodes CDR1 SQVTM and CDR2 ANQGSEA. Trimming cost V 3 bases and J 7 bases, with 6 bases left between them. This CDR3 has 10 amino acids. The chain's CDR3 is CSVDTDEAFF. The CDR3 coding sequence is TGCAGCGTTGATACAGATGAAGCTTTCTTT.

The table lists this clone with a few counts. The chain uses TRBV30 and TRBJ2-3, with D perhaps TRBD1 (5 bases). The V end lost 5 bases, the J end lost 1 base, and 7 bases lay between the germline ends. From germline, CDR1 is GTSNPN and CDR2 SVGIG (reference sequence). The CDR3 is 12 amino acids. In DNA, the CDR3 is TGTGCCTGGGGGGCAGGCACAGATACGCAGTATTTT. Translating it yields CAWGAGTDTQYF.

The chain couples TRBV7-9 to TRBJ2-2; 8 bases align to TRBD1. Germline CDR1 SEHNR, CDR2 FQNEAQ (reference sequence). The CDR3 covers 16 residues. Unmatched junction bases numbered 7, after V lost 4 bases and J lost 3 bases. In DNA, the CDR3 is TGTGCCAGCAGCTCCGGACAGGGTGACGACACCGGGGAGCTGTTTTTT. Translating gives CASSSGQGDDTGELFF.

This chain links TRBV7-6 with TRBJ2-5, with D possibly TRBD1 on 5 matching bases. CDR1 SGHVS and CDR2 FNYEAQ come from the germline V gene. Trimming removed 3 bases at V and 5 bases at J, with 13 bases between. The CDR3 covers 14 residues. The CDR3 DNA is TGTGCCAGCAGCTTTATAGGGGATGGGGAGACCCAGTACTTC. Protein sequence: CASSFIGDGETQYF.

The gene calls are TRBV2 and TRBJ2-2, with 8 bases fitting TRBD2. V was pared by 7 bases and J by 5 bases, with 9 bases of the junction left unmatched. The CDR3 totals 15 residues. Germline CDR1 reads SNHLY; CDR2 reads FYNNEI. The CDR3 DNA reads as TGTGCCAGCACCCGGGGGGGATTCCGGACCGGGGAGCTGTTTTTT. As protein: CASTRGGFRTGELFF.

The rearrangement joins TRBV5-3 to TRBJ1-6; 7 nucleotides agree with TRBD1. TRBV5-3 is labeled an ORF, and its function is uncertain. The CDR3 spans 21 residues. Trimming cost V 3 bases and J 9 bases; bases outside gene matches: 27. The CDR3 spells CARSYNNSPGTVSLFSSPLHF. The CDR3 DNA reads as TGTGCCAGAAGCTATAACAATTCTCCCGGGACAGTGTCTTTGTTCAGTTCACCCCTCCACTTT.

The chain combines TRBV29-1 with TRBJ2-3; D uncertain. The CDR3 is 14 amino acids. Trimming cost V 0 bases and J 0 bases, with 7 bases left between them. The germline CDR1 and CDR2 sequences are SQVTM and ANQGSEA. In nucleotides, the CDR3 is TGCAGCGTTGAAGACGGGTTGAGCACAGATACGCAGTATTTT. This codes for CSVEDGLSTDTQYF.

In nucleotides, the CDR3 is TGTGCCAGCAGCTTGGGGGGGCAGGTCGGGGAGCTGTTTTTT. Its protein product is CASSLGGQVGELFF. V gene TRBV5-4 combines with J gene TRBJ2-2, with TRBD1 as a possible D gene (6 bases). Looked up from germline, CDR1 is SGHNT and CDR2 is YYREEE (reference sequence). The CDR3 consists of 14 residues. Between the trimmed V and J ends, which lost 0 bases and 7 bases, there was a span of 10 bases. The full variable domain, rest sourced from reference TRBV5-4 and TRBJ2-2, is ETGVTQSPTHLIKTRGQQVTLRCSSQSGHNTVSWYQQALGQGPQFIFQYYREEENGRGNFPPRFSGLQFPNYSSELNVNALELDDSALYLCASSLGGQVGELFFGEGSRLTVL.

This sequence joins TRBV5-1 and TRBJ2-3; no clear D gene. The CDR3 spans 15 residues. CDR1 SGHRS and CDR2 YFSETQ come from the germline V gene. V was pared by 0 bases and J by 1 base, with 9 bases between. The CDR3 sequence is CASSLGPQGTDTQYF. In DNA, the CDR3 is TGCGCCAGCAGCTTGGGGCCCCAGGGCACAGATACGCAGTATTTT.